This record looks at one T cell receptor beta chain sequence and its context. This clonotype appeared a few times. What this receptor recognizes is not known. Base qualities are not recorded, but no much larger clone differs from it by a single base. The sample comes from a study of regulatory and conventional T cells in breast cancer (dated by TCRdb to the mid-2010s). The germline V gene encodes CDR1 SGHRS and CDR2 YFSETQ. V is pruned by 4 bases and J by 5 bases, leaving 8 bases of the junction without a gene match. The CDR3 runs 15 residues from the cysteine to the phenylalanine. Kept here is only the CDR3 DNA, which spans 45 bases and is read in frame from base 1. Library prep was done by PCR. This sample was sequenced with a 454 GS FLX Titanium. The public sequencing data were trimmed at Q25 with fastp and processed into clonotypes with MiXCR by TCRdb, which kept only in-frame beta chains. Rows merge per CDR3 protein into single entries with the most common DNA and genes. This sample comprises approximately 1,500 distinct CDR3 sequences, approximately 70% of them detected only once. More than 4.5% of the sample goes to the ten largest clones.

Sequencing was performed on regulatory T cells from blood. This clonotype was obtained from a female donor in good health. The chain is assembled from TRBV5-1 and TRBJ2-2; the junction holds 7 bases that match TRBD1. CDR3 loop: CASSLGQFSTGELFF. The bases read TGCGCCAGCAGCCTGGGACAGTTTTCTACCGGGGAGCTGTTTTTT.